The 30 T cell receptor beta chains below come from one sample, sequenced in a study of beta chain features in type 1 diabetes. Study observations and caveats: There was a moderate but significant shortening of TCRB CDR3s in all four CD4+ subsets of Type 1 diabetes patients.

These receptors lack a known antigen. Of the isolated RNA, all was reverse transcribed, and so the sequenced material was expressed TCRB transcripts. Assay used: immunoSEQ multiplex PCR; TCRdb lists only in-frame clones, some missing. The profile shows about 640,000 clones, approximately 13% of them singletons. The sequencing input was naive CD4+ T cells from blood. Receptor source: a young man with type 1 diabetes.

The table lists this clone with a few counts. This chain uses TRBV9 with TRBJ2-7; D may be TRBD1 (5 bases). The CDR3 runs to 15 residues. V shed 2 bases and J shed 0 bases, with 12 bases lying between them. Germline assignment: CDR1 SGDLS and CDR2 YYNGEE. CDR3 bases: TGTGCCAGCAGCGTCCAGGACACGAGCTCCTACGAGCAGTACTTC. Protein product: CASSVQDTSSYEQYF. The full variable domain, completed using reference TRBV9 and TRBJ2-7, is DSGVTQTPKHLITATGQRVTLRCSPRSGDLSVYWYQQSLDQGLQFLIQYYNGEERAKGNILERFSAQQFPDLHSELNLSSLELGDSALYFCASSVQDTSSYEQYFGPGTRLTVT.

The chain carries TRBV14 and TRBJ1-6; TRBD1 aligns across 11 bases. The CDR3 is 19 amino acids. Germline V gene data show CDR1 as SGHDN and CDR2 as FVKESK. V lost 1 base and J lost 10; bases outside the gene matches: 15. CDR3 DNA: TGTGCCAGCAGCCAAGCTCCGGGACAGGGGGGTTTGGTAGACTCACCCCTCCACTTT. It translates to CASSQAPGQGGLVDSPLHF.

This chain links TRBV18 with TRBJ1-2, with D hard to call. Trimming removed 5 bases from V and 5 bases from J, with 9 bases in between. Germline V CDR1 and CDR2: KGHSH, LQKENI. The CDR3 spans 12 residues. CDR3 region: CASSSGRYGYTF. The CDR3 DNA reads TGTGCCAGCTCATCCGGACGGTATGGCTACACCTTC.

This clone was recorded a few times. The gene calls are TRBV2 and TRBJ2-7, with 7 bases that match TRBD1. Germline values: CDR1 SNHLY, CDR2 FYNNEI. The CDR3 has 14 amino acids. Germline trimming cut 2 bases from V and 9 bases from J; bases unmatched to any gene: 10. The CDR3 nucleotides are TGTGCCAGCAGTGAACCCGTACAGGGGCGACGGCAGTACTTC. This sequence encodes CASSEPVQGRRQYF.

Remarks on this clone: Other DNA sequences from this sample encode an identical CDR3 as well. This chain connects TRBV5-1 to TRBJ2-3, with TRBD1 matching 10 bases. V lost 2 bases and J lost 0; bases outside the gene matches: 3. The CDR3 sequence is 16 residues long. The germline gives CDR1 SGHRS, CDR2 YFSETQ. The CDR3 spells CASSFGTGASTDTQYF. CDR3 DNA: TGCGCCAGCAGCTTTGGGACAGGGGCGAGCACAGATACGCAGTATTTT.

J is TRBJ1-5 and V is TRBV2, with 7 bases matching TRBD1. With V trimmed by 5 bases and J by 9 bases, 19 bases remained unmatched. The germline V gene encodes CDR1 SNHLY and CDR2 FYNNEI. The length of the CDR3 is 17 residues. CDR3 DNA: TGTGCCAGCAGTCCTACACCGGGACAGAGAAGTCGGGGGCCCCAGCATTTT. Protein: CASSPTPGQRSRGPQHF.

This clone was observed a few times. The chain links TRBV7-9 to TRBJ2-2; 7 positions agree with TRBD1. The V and J ends lost 6 bases and 8 bases, in that order; junction bases with no gene match: 12. The CDR3 totals 15 residues. The germline CDR1 and CDR2 sequences are SEHNR and FQNEAQ (reference sequence). The CDR3 reads CASRPGTAAVGELFF. The CDR3, as DNA: TGTGCCAGCAGACCCGGGACAGCCGCGGTAGGGGAGCTGTTTTTT.

The chain has TRBV16 and TRBJ2-3, with a weak D call TRBD1 (5 bases). The germline CDR1 and CDR2 sequences are KGHSY and FQNENV. Deletions cut 0 bases from V and 9 bases from J, with 16 bases between. This CDR3 comprises 15 residues. In nucleotides, the CDR3 is TGTGCCAGCAGCCAATCGACCCCAGGGCATAACACGCAGTATTTT. Protein: CASSQSTPGHNTQYF.

This clone turned up a few times. This rearrangement joins TRBV5-1 to TRBJ2-6; tentative D call: TRBD1 (6 bases). CDR1 SGHRS and CDR2 YFSETQ come from the germline V gene. V was pared by 7 bases and J by 0 bases, with 14 bases between. This CDR3 is built from 16 residues. For the CDR3, the DNA is TGCGCCAGCCGGATGGACAGCTACTCTGGGGCCAACGTCCTGACTTTC. It translates to CASRMDSYSGANVLTF.

The chain links TRBV7-2 to TRBJ1-2, with 7 bases that match TRBD1. The V and J ends lost 5 bases and 0 bases, in that order; junction bases with no gene match: 3. Germline CDR1 is SGHTA and CDR2 is FQGNSA. The CDR3 runs to 14 residues. The CDR3 reads CASSTGTANYGYTF. The CDR3 DNA reads as TGTGCCAGCAGCACCGGGACAGCTAACTATGGCTACACCTTC.

The chain carries TRBV27 and TRBJ1-1; 8 bases map to TRBD1. Germline values: CDR1 MNHEY, CDR2 SMNVEV (reference sequence). V dropped 5 bases and J dropped 5; count of bases not matched to a gene: 13. This CDR3 spans 16 amino acids. In DNA, the CDR3 is TGTGCCAGCAGTCCTAGCCCCGGACAGGGCATTACTGAAGCTTTCTTT. This sequence encodes CASSPSPGQGITEAFF.

The rearrangement links TRBV11-1 to TRBJ2-3; no firm D call. CDR1 is SGHAT, CDR2 FQDESV, per germline (reference sequence). The CDR3 consists of 12 residues. V lost 5 bases and J lost 0, with 3 bases in between. The CDR3 bases are TGTGCCAGCAGCCGAAGCACAGATACGCAGTATTTT. It codes for CASSRSTDTQYF.

The CDR3 nucleotides read TGTGCCAGCAGCCCACTGACAGGAGCTGCCAATGAGCAGTTCTTC. Amino acid sequence: CASSPLTGAANEQFF. The chain links TRBV7-9 to TRBJ2-1, with D maybe TRBD1 (6 bases). Germline lookup yields CDR1 SEHNR and CDR2 FQNEAQ (reference sequence). The CDR3 has 15 residues. V gave up 5 bases and J gave up 6 bases, with 17 bases separating them.

The chain employs TRBV30 and TRBJ2-7, with 9 bases aligning to TRBD1. With 2 bases clipped from V and 0 bases from J, the junction kept 11 bases outside the gene matches. Germline-derived CDR1 and CDR2 are GTSNPN and SVGIG (reference sequence). The CDR3 is 17 residues long. The CDR3 region is CAWSRDRVSTSSYEQYF. The CDR3 DNA follows: TGTGCCTGGAGTAGGGACAGGGTTTCAACAAGCTCCTACGAGCAGTACTTC.

A word on this clone: A junction end diverges from the germline sequence, so it may reflect a read error. This chain links TRBV7-7 with TRBJ2-3; the match to TRBD1 covers 7 bases. Germline V gives CDR1 SSHAT, CDR2 FNYEAQ (reference sequence). The CDR3 runs 15 residues. CDR3 loop: CASSLGQASTDTQYF. CDR3 DNA sequence: TGTGCTAGCAGCTTAGGACAGGCCAGCACAGATACGCAGTATTTT.

The gene calls are TRBV10-2 and TRBJ1-2; no definite D call. The CDR3 is 13 residues long. V lost 5 bases and J 0 bases, leaving 7 bases between the germline ends. In germline, CDR1 is WSHSY, CDR2 SAAADI. The CDR3 is CASSLHPNYGYTF. CDR3 nucleotides: TGCGCCAGCAGTCTGCACCCTAACTATGGCTACACCTTC.

In its sample, this clone was seen a few times. V gene TRBV7-2 combines with J gene TRBJ2-5, with 7 nucleotides matching TRBD1. V gave up 5 bases and J gave up 1 base; unmatched junction bases: 13. CDR1 and CDR2 (germline): SGHTA, FQGNSA. The CDR3 has 17 residues. The DNA for the CDR3 is TGTGCCAGCAGCCTTCTATCCTCGGGACAGTTCCAAGAGACCCAGTACTTC. Protein sequence: CASSLLSSGQFQETQYF.

The chain is built from TRBV30 and TRBJ2-5; 9 nucleotides agree with TRBD1. Germline V gives CDR1 GTSNPN, CDR2 SVGIG (reference sequence). CDR3 length: 14 amino acids. V shed 4 bases and J 5 bases; nucleotides not matched to a gene: 8. The CDR3 spells CAWTSGTGRETQYF. Here the CDR3 DNA reads TGTGCCTGGACCTCCGGGACAGGGAGGGAGACCCAGTACTTC.

This clone was observed a few times. The chain uses TRBV6-5 and TRBJ1-2; D is possibly TRBD1 (6 bases). Germline V gene lookup returns CDR1 MNHEY and CDR2 SVGAGI. Between the trimmed V and J ends, which lost 5 bases and 3 bases, there was a span of 16 bases. The CDR3 has 15 amino acids. CDR3 loop: CASSPLGGRDYGYTF. The CDR3, as DNA: TGTGCCAGCAGTCCTTTGGGGGGCCGGGACTATGGCTACACCTTC.

The rearrangement links TRBV4-3 to TRBJ1-1; 8 bases line up with TRBD1. Germline trimming cut 3 bases from V and 5 bases from J; bases unmatched to any gene: 5. Germline assignment: CDR1 LGHNA and CDR2 YSLEER. This CDR3 spans 14 amino acids. CDR3 loop: CASSHNTGGTEAFF. In DNA, the CDR3 is TGCGCCAGCAGCCATAACACAGGGGGGACTGAAGCTTTCTTT.

The chain carries TRBV7-9 and TRBJ1-1; D may be TRBD1 (5 bases). Between the trimmed V and J ends, which lost 3 bases and 2 bases, there was a span of 7 bases. This CDR3 spans 13 amino acids. Germline V lookup: CDR1 SEHNR, CDR2 FQNEAQ (reference sequence). The CDR3 DNA reads as TGTGCCAGCAGCTTCGACAGTAACACTGAAGCTTTCTTT. The encoded protein is CASSFDSNTEAFF.

This clone turned up a few times. The chain is built from TRBV5-4 and TRBJ2-4, with 7 bases fitting TRBD1. Germline V gene sequence: CDR1 SGHNT, CDR2 YYREEE (reference sequence). J was trimmed by 0 bases and V by 2 bases; bases with no gene match: 5. This CDR3 spans 16 amino acids. CDR3 DNA sequence: TGTGCCAGCAGCTTCGACAGGGCGGAAGCCAAAAACATTCAGTACTTC. Translated, it gives CASSFDRAEAKNIQYF. Looking up the rest from reference TRBV5-4 and TRBJ2-4 gives the full variable domain: ETGVTQSPTHLIKTRGQQVTLRCSSQSGHNTVSWYQQALGQGPQFIFQYYREEENGRGNFPPRFSGLQFPNYSSELNVNALELDDSALYLCASSFDRAEAKNIQYFGAGTRLSVL.

This clone was found a few times. This rearrangement joins TRBV7-9 to TRBJ2-5, with 9 bases aligning to TRBD1. V lost 11 bases to trimming and J lost 3 bases; unmatched junction nucleotides: 4. Germline lookup yields CDR1 SEHNR and CDR2 FQNEAQ (reference sequence). This CDR3 spans 12 amino acids. The CDR3 nucleotides read TGTGCCGGTACAGGGGGCGAAGAGACCCAGTACTTC. Its protein is CAGTGGEETQYF.

The V gene is TRBV27, the J gene TRBJ2-3; D possibly corresponds to TRBD2 (6 bases). Germline assignment: CDR1 MNHEY and CDR2 SMNVEV (reference sequence). V gave up 6 bases and J gave up 5 bases, with 18 bases separating them. The length of the CDR3 is 15 residues. CDR3 in amino acids: CASRTRDSRGDTQYF. Written as DNA, the CDR3 is TGTGCCAGCAGGACCCGGGACTCTAGGGGAGATACGCAGTATTTT.

The chain combines TRBV5-1 with TRBJ2-5; 8 bases are a match to TRBD1. CDR3 length equals 13 residues. J was trimmed by 3 bases and V by 4 bases; bases with no gene match: 2. CDR1 and CDR2 (germline): SGHRS, YFSETQ. The CDR3 protein is CASSRDRKETQYF. The DNA of the CDR3 is TGCGCCAGCAGCAGGGACAGGAAAGAGACCCAGTACTTC.

The rearrangement links TRBV19 to TRBJ2-1; the match to TRBD1 covers 8 bases. CDR1 LNHDA and CDR2 SQIVND come from the germline V gene (reference sequence). This CDR3 has 15 amino acids. With V trimmed by 7 bases and J by 0 bases, 5 bases remained unmatched. Here the CDR3 DNA reads TGTGCCAGTATGGATCAGGGGGCCTCCTACAATGAGCAGTTCTTC. This gives the protein CASMDQGASYNEQFF.

The rearrangement joins TRBV21-1 to TRBJ1-1. TRBV21-1 has pseudogene status. This CDR3 has 15 amino acids. The CDR3 protein is CASSKCGSMNTEAFF. Written as DNA, the CDR3 is TGTGCCAGCAGCAAATGTGGTTCCATGAACACTGAAGCTTTCTTT.

The chain uses TRBV2 and TRBJ2-2; TRBD2 agrees at 12 bases. The germline V gene has CDR1 SNHLY and CDR2 FYNNEI. Losses at the gene ends were 6 bases for V and 5 bases for J; bases not matched to a gene: 10. The CDR3 contains 17 residues. The DNA for the CDR3 is TGTGCCAGCAGCCGACTAGCGGGGGCTCCCGGGACCGGGGAGCTGTTTTTT. Translation: CASSRLAGAPGTGELFF.

The table lists this clone with a few counts. This chain uses TRBV5-1 with TRBJ1-5, with D possibly being TRBD1 (6 bases). Germline V gives CDR1 SGHRS, CDR2 YFSETQ. Between the trimmed V and J ends, which lost 4 bases and 4 bases, there was a span of 9 bases. The CDR3 extends over 13 amino acids. Here the CDR3 DNA reads TGCGCCAGCAGCCCCGGGACAAATCAGCCCCAGCATTTT. It encodes CASSPGTNQPQHF.

This chain joins TRBV28 and TRBJ2-3; D gene ambiguous. Looked up from germline, CDR1 is MDHEN and CDR2 is SYDVKM. The CDR3 has 15 amino acids. Trimming removed 5 bases at V and 2 bases at J, with 14 bases between. This chain's CDR3 is CASSLPQTHTDTQYF. The CDR3 region has the DNA TGTGCCAGCAGTCTCCCACAAACCCACACAGATACGCAGTATTTT.